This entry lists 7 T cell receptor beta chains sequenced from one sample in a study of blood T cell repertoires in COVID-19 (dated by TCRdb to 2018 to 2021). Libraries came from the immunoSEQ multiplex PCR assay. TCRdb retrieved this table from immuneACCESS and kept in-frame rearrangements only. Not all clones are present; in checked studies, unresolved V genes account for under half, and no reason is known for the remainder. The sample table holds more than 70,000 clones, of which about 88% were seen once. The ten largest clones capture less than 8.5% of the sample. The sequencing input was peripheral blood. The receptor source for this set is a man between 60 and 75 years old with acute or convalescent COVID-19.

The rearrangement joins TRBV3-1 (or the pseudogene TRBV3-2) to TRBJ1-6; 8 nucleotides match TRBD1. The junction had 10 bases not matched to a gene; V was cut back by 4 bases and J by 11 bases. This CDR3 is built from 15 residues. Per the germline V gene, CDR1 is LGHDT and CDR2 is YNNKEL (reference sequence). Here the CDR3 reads CASSPRDRGLTPLHF. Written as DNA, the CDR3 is TGTGCCAGCAGCCCTCGCGACAGGGGCCTTACACCCCTCCACTTT.

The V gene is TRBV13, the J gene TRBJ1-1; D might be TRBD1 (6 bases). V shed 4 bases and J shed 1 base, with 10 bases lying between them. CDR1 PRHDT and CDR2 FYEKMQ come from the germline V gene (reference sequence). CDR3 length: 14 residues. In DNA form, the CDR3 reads TGTGCCAGCAGCTCCAGGGGACAGAACACTGAAGCTTTCTTT. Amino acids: CASSSRGQNTEAFF.

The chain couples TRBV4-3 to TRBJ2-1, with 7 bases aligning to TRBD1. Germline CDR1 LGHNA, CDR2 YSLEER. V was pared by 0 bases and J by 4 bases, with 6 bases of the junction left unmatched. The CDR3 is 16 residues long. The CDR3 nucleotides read TGCGCCAGCAGCCAAGAGGGCAGGGGGTTGTACAATGAGCAGTTCTTC. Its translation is CASSQEGRGLYNEQFF.

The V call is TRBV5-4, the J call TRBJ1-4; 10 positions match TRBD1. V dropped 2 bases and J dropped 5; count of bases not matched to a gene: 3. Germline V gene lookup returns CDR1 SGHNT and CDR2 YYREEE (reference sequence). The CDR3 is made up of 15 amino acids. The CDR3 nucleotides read TGTGCCAGCAGCTTCCCGGGACAGGGGAATGAAAAACTGTTTTTT. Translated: CASSFPGQGNEKLFF.

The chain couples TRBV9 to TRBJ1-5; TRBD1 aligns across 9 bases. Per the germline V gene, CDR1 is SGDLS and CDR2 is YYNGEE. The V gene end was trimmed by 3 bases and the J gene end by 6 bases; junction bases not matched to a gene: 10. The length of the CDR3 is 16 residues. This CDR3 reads CASSAGQGSLGQPQHF. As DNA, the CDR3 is TGTGCCAGCAGCGCGGGACAGGGTTCGTTGGGTCAGCCCCAGCATTTT.

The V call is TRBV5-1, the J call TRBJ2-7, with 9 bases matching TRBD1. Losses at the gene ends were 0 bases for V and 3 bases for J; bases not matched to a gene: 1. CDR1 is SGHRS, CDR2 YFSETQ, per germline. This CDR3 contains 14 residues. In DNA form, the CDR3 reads TGCGCCAGCAGCTTGGAGGGACAGGGCTACGAGCAGTACTTC. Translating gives CASSLEGQGYEQYF.

The CDR3 nucleotides read TGTGCCAGCAGCGAGGGAACAGATACGCAGTATTTT. Translating it yields CASSEGTDTQYF. The chain links TRBV7-9 to TRBJ2-3; the D gene is possibly TRBD2 (5 bases). Germline loops: CDR1 SEHNR, CDR2 FQNEAQ (reference sequence). The length of the CDR3 is 12 residues. The V and J ends lost 5 bases and 3 bases respectively, with 6 bases between them.